This TCR beta chain derives from a study of blood T cell repertoires in COVID-19. The protocol was immunoSEQ multiplex PCR, while the TCRdb copy is restricted to in-frame clones and leaves out a portion. The sample lists about 130,000 clones, about 74% seen once, with around 5.2% in the top ten. Sequencing used peripheral blood. This TCR came from a man aged 55 to 70 with acute or convalescent COVID-19.

The CDR3 protein is CASSIALQGYGYTF. CDR3 sequence (DNA): TGTGCCAGTAGTATTGCACTACAGGGCTATGGCTACACCTTC. The chain carries TRBV19 and TRBJ1-2; maybe TRBD1 (6 bases). V was pared by 3 bases and J by 4 bases, with 12 bases between. The CDR3 spans 14 residues. Per germline, CDR1 LNHDA and CDR2 SQIVND (reference sequence).